One sample yielded the 8 T cell receptor beta chains listed below, sequenced in a study of CD8+CD57+ T cells in acquired aplastic anemia. Investigators profiled TCR beta VDJ and CDR3 from genomic DNA template. TCRdb fed the reads into MiXCR, producing one record per CDR3 protein. The top ten hold 8% to 8.5% of the sample, which has some 140,000 distinct CDR3 sequences, around 41% seen once. The sequencing input was sorted CD4+, CD8+, or CD8+CD57+ T cells (not recorded which) from PBMCs. The receptors originated from a human donor in good health, serving as a control.

The rearrangement uses TRBV14 and TRBJ2-1, with 10 positions matching TRBD2. The CDR3 has 20 residues. The ends lost 0 bases at V and 0 bases at J; junction bases unmatched: 11. From germline, CDR1 is SGHDN and CDR2 FVKESK. For the CDR3, the DNA is TGTGCCAGCAGCCAAGAAGAGGGGGCTAGCGGGGGTAGCTCCTACAATGAGCAGTTCTTC. It translates to CASSQEEGASGGSSYNEQFF.

This clonotype was counted ten times or more. The genes are TRBV5-1 and TRBJ1-1; D perhaps matches TRBD1 (5 bases). The CDR3 extends over 14 amino acids. The germline V gene has CDR1 SGHRS and CDR2 YFSETQ. Trimming took off 2 bases at V and 2 bases at J, with 10 bases between the two ends. CDR3 nucleotide sequence: TGCGCCAGCAGCTTTACCGGGGGAAACACTGAAGCTTTCTTT. Translation gives CASSFTGGNTEAFF.

This clonotype has just a few counts. The CDR3 here is CASSPGGSSGNTIYF. CDR3 bases: TGTGCCAGCTCACCGGGGGGAAGCTCTGGAAACACCATATATTTT. The V and J genes are TRBV18 and TRBJ1-3; the D gene is possibly TRBD1 (5 bases). V dropped 3 bases and J dropped 0 bases, with 9 bases sitting between them. Germline CDR1 KGHSH, CDR2 LQKENI. The CDR3 contains 15 residues.

The chain is built from TRBV15 and TRBJ1-4, with 12 bases aligning to TRBD1. Germline CDR1 and CDR2: LNHNV and YYDKDF (reference sequence). The V and J ends lost 9 bases and 10 bases, in that order; junction bases with no gene match: 12. The CDR3 spans 15 residues. The chain's CDR3 is CATHKPGTGGGKLFF. The CDR3 DNA is TGTGCCACGCATAAACCCGGGACAGGGGGCGGAAAACTGTTTTTT.

This clonotype was counted once. The V call is TRBV20-1, the J call TRBJ1-1; D uncertain. Germline V gene sequence: CDR1 DFQATT, CDR2 SNEGSKA (reference sequence). The CDR3 runs to 12 residues. The V gene lost 2 bases and the J gene lost 3 bases, with 7 bases spanning the gap. CDR3 sequence reads: CSARKMDTEAFF. CDR3 sequence (DNA): TGCAGTGCTAGAAAAATGGACACTGAAGCTTTCTTT.

The V call is TRBV30, the J call TRBJ1-2; the D is unclear. The CDR3 has 14 amino acids. V lost 5 bases and J 5 bases, leaving 18 bases between the germline ends. Germline lookup yields CDR1 GTSNPN and CDR2 SVGIG (reference sequence). CDR3 sequence reads: CAWCAGRWLYGYTF. The CDR3 bases are TGTGCCTGGTGTGCCGGGCGTTGGCTTTATGGCTACACCTTC.

The gene calls are TRBV27 and TRBJ1-5; D is uncertain. The CDR3 length is 15 residues. V was cut by 1 base and J by 3 bases, with 10 bases left in between. The germline V gene encodes CDR1 MNHEY and CDR2 SMNVEV (reference sequence). The CDR3 loop reads CASSLFPTYNQPQHF. The CDR3 DNA follows: TGTGCCAGCAGTTTATTCCCCACATACAATCAGCCCCAGCATTTT.

A remark on this clonotype: With a much larger clone just one base away, this may be a read error. V gene TRBV5-5 combines with J gene TRBJ1-4; D is unresolved. Trimming took 4 bases from V and 12 from J, leaving 19 bases between them. The germline V gene encodes CDR1 SGHKS and CDR2 YYEKEE (reference sequence). This CDR3 spans 14 amino acids. The CDR3 is CASSHVGFEEQLFF. CDR3 in DNA: TGTGCCAGCAGCCATGTGGGGTTTGAGGAACAACTGTTTTTT.